Listed here are 16 T cell receptor beta chains from one sample, sequenced in a study of technical replicates of blood from a few donors. Libraries were prepared by immunoSEQ multiplex PCR; TCRdb keeps only in-frame clonotypes and omits some of them. Among about 60,000 clones listed, around 87% were seen once. Sequenced input: PBMCs. These receptors all stem from a human donor in good health. Some clones in this sample may be carry-over from other donors' samples.

The rearrangement joins TRBV25-1 to TRBJ1-2; unclear D gene. V lost 3 bases, J lost 7 bases, and 6 bases lay in between. Germline-derived CDR1 and CDR2 are MGHDK and SYGVNS. CDR3 length: 11 residues. The CDR3 spells CASSDGFGYTF. The CDR3 DNA follows: TGTGCCAGCAGTGACGGGTTTGGCTACACCTTC.

The J gene is TRBJ2-1, the V gene TRBV5-1, with TRBD1 matching over 9 bases. Germline values: CDR1 SGHRS, CDR2 YFSETQ. The CDR3 sequence is 15 residues long. After removal of 0 bases from V and 6 bases from J, the junction contained 4 bases not matched to a gene. CDR3 protein: CASSLGTGVGNEQFF. The CDR3, as DNA: TGCGCCAGCAGCTTGGGGACAGGGGTCGGCAATGAGCAGTTCTTC.

This chain joins TRBV11-2 and TRBJ1-2, with D unclear. The CDR3 is 15 amino acids. V shed 2 bases and J shed 6 bases, with 16 bases lying between them. In germline, CDR1 is SGHAT, CDR2 FQNNGV. CDR3 coding DNA: TGTGCCAGCAGCTTAATCCCAGGAGGAGGCAATGGCTACACCTTC. Its translation is CASSLIPGGGNGYTF.

This sequence joins TRBV5-1 and TRBJ1-1; D unresolved. With 4 bases removed from V and 7 bases from J, the gap between germline ends came to 14 bases. Germline CDR1 is SGHRS and CDR2 is YFSETQ. The CDR3 is made up of 13 amino acids. CDR3 sequence reads: CASSPRVGVEAFF. CDR3 nucleotide sequence: TGCGCCAGCAGCCCTCGAGTAGGAGTTGAAGCTTTCTTT.

This clone was seen a few times. DNA of the CDR3: TGTGCCAGTAGTTCTCGATGGCAGGGGTCATCCTACGAGCAGTACTTC. Amino acid sequence: CASSSRWQGSSYEQYF. The V gene is TRBV19, the J gene TRBJ2-7; a possible D gene is TRBD1 (6 bases). Deletions cut 5 bases from V and 1 base from J, with 18 bases between. The CDR3 consists of 16 residues. Germline V lookup: CDR1 LNHDA, CDR2 SQIVND (reference sequence).

The chain carries TRBV7-3 and TRBJ2-3, with TRBD2 matching 9 bases. The germline V gene encodes CDR1 SGHTA and CDR2 FQGTGA. V lost 2 bases, J lost 1 base, and 1 base stayed unmatched. This CDR3 has 15 amino acids. The CDR3 DNA follows: TGTGCCAGCAGCTTACAGCGGGGGGGCACAGATACGCAGTATTTT. Its translation is CASSLQRGGTDTQYF. Together with reference TRBV7-3 and TRBJ2-3, the CDR3 gives the full variable domain: GAGVSQTPSNKVTEKGKYVELRCDPISGHTALYWYRQSLGQGPEFLIYFQGTGAADDSGLPNDRFFAVRPEGSVSTLKIQRTERGDSAVYLCASSLQRGGTDTQYFGPGTRLTVL.

The CDR3 loop reads CAISVTSGGFREQYF. The CDR3 nucleotides read TGTGCCATCAGTGTAACTAGCGGAGGCTTCCGCGAGCAGTACTTC. The V gene is TRBV10-3, the J gene TRBJ2-7; 8 nucleotides match TRBD2. Germline trimming cut 4 bases from V and 6 bases from J; bases unmatched to any gene: 11. Germline V gene lookup returns CDR1 ENHRY and CDR2 SYGVKD. The CDR3 has 15 residues.

CDR3 region: CASTPGLAATGELFF. In nucleotides, the CDR3 is TGTGCCAGCACTCCCGGTCTAGCGGCAACCGGGGAGCTGTTTTTT. This chain links TRBV2 with TRBJ2-2; the match to TRBD2 covers 7 bases. The CDR3 totals 15 residues. Germline CDR1 and CDR2: SNHLY and FYNNEI. Trimming cost V 7 bases and J 5 bases; bases outside gene matches: 10.

The chain recombines TRBV6-5 with TRBJ1-2, with no clear D. The CDR3 has 14 residues. The V end was cut by 0 bases, the J end by 5 bases, with 10 bases between. The germline V gene has CDR1 MNHEY and CDR2 SVGAGI. The chain's CDR3 is CASSYSTAGYGYTF. CDR3 sequence (DNA): TGTGCCAGCAGTTACTCGACTGCCGGGTATGGCTACACCTTC.

This clone was seen a few times. The CDR3: CASSESWGTGHYEQYF. In DNA form, the CDR3 reads TGCGCCAGCAGTGAGTCGTGGGGGACAGGGCACTACGAGCAGTACTTC. The rearrangement uses TRBV10-1 and TRBJ2-7; 9 bases match TRBD1. V was clipped by 0 bases and J by 3 bases; unmatched bases: 6. Germline CDR1 and CDR2: WNHNN and SYGVQD (reference sequence). The CDR3 spans 16 residues.

The V gene is TRBV9, the J gene TRBJ1-2; TRBD1 matches at 12 bases. Germline-derived CDR1 and CDR2 are SGDLS and YYNGEE. J was trimmed by 6 bases and V by 3 bases; bases with no gene match: 9. The CDR3 totals 16 residues. CDR3 loop: CASSALPGQGADGYTF. Here the CDR3 DNA reads TGTGCCAGCAGCGCGTTACCGGGACAGGGGGCAGATGGCTACACCTTC.

This sequence joins TRBV7-6 and TRBJ2-5, with 8 bases lining up with TRBD1. CDR3 length: 15 amino acids. Germline V gene lookup returns CDR1 SGHVS and CDR2 FNYEAQ. V shed 5 bases and J 5 bases; nucleotides not matched to a gene: 10. In DNA form, the CDR3 reads TGTGCCAGCAGCACGCAGGGACAGGCGGGCGAGACCCAGTACTTC. Its translation is CASSTQGQAGETQYF.

V is TRBV19 and J is TRBJ1-6; 7 positions agree with TRBD1. Germline CDR1 is LNHDA and CDR2 is SQIVND (reference sequence). The CDR3 length is 15 residues. Unmatched junction bases numbered 2, after V lost 6 bases and J lost 0 bases. As DNA, the CDR3 is TGTGCCAGTAGAAGGGACAGCTCCTATAATTCACCCCTCCACTTT. As protein: CASRRDSSYNSPLHF.

The rearrangement joins TRBV4-1 to TRBJ2-3; D is possibly TRBD2 (5 bases). The germline V gene encodes CDR1 MGHRA and CDR2 YSYEKL. V was cut by 2 bases and J by 1 base, with 10 bases left in between. The CDR3 extends over 15 amino acids. For the CDR3, the DNA is TGCGCCAGCAGCCAACGGCGGGCTGGCACAGATACGCAGTATTTT. Translated: CASSQRRAGTDTQYF.

Written as DNA, the CDR3 is TGTGCCAGCAGCTTATCGAGCTCCTACAATGAGCAGTTCTTC. Translated: CASSLSSSYNEQFF. This chain joins TRBV7-2 and TRBJ2-1; D is unclear. Trimming removed 2 bases at V and 0 bases at J, with 5 bases between. The CDR3 loop spans 14 amino acids. CDR1 and CDR2 from the germline V gene are SGHTA and FQGNSA.

The chain recombines TRBV7-4 with TRBJ1-4, with D possibly being TRBD1 (5 bases). The CDR3 has 16 amino acids. Germline lookup yields CDR1 SGHVT and CDR2 SQSDAQ. V was shortened by 1 base and J by 7 bases, with 16 bases between the two germline ends. The CDR3 is CASSLGEGSHSEKLFF. The CDR3 nucleotides read TGTGCCAGCAGCTTAGGGGAGGGGAGCCATTCTGAAAAACTGTTTTTT.